These T cell receptor beta chains were read from a single sample in a study of control samples from healthy donors and cancer patients. Clones were sequenced by immunoSEQ multiplex PCR, and TCRdb holds only the in-frame ones, with some missing. The table has 160,000 or so clones, under 96% seen once. The source material was blood. The receptors shown here come from a woman between 25 and 40 years old in good health. Each CDR3 is given with its conserved first and last residue. D genes are given only for firm matches. Part of the rows lack a size; the others show once, few, many or a class for expanded clones.

>TRBV24-1|-|TRBD1|TRBJ2-7
TGTGCCACCAGTGACTCGACAGGGCTCTACGAGCAGTACTTC
CATSDSTGLYEQYF
>TRBV7-9|-|-|TRBJ1-2
TGTGCCAGCAGCTTAGGACCGGGGTACTATGGCTACACCTTC
CASSLGPGYYGYTF
>TRBV12-5|-|-|TRBJ1-5
TGTGCTAGTGGCCCTCGAGCCTCCCCAAGGGGTTATAGCAATCAGCCCCAGCATTTT
CASGPRASPRGYSNQPQHF
>TRBV12-3/TRBV12-4|-|-|TRBJ1-1
TGTGCCAGCACCAAGACGGGGAACACTGAAGCTTTCTTT
CASTKTGNTEAFF
>TRBV28|-|-|TRBJ1-4
TGTGCCAGTCAAAGCCCCGGGGGAGATGAAAAACTGTTTTTT
CASQSPGGDEKLFF
>TRBV12-3/TRBV12-4|-|-|TRBJ1-1
TGTGCCAGCAGGCAAGGCCATATCACTGAAGCTTTCTTT
CASRQGHITEAFF
>TRBV4-1|-|-|TRBJ1-5
TGCGCCAGCAGCCAACAATTATTGAATCAGCCCCAGCATTTT
CASSQQLLNQPQHF
>TRBV24-1|-|-|TRBJ2-1
TGTGCCACCAGTGCGAGAGAGACGAGCCCAAGAGTCTTC
CATSARETSPRVF
>TRBV9|-|TRBD1|TRBJ2-5
TGTGCCAGCAGCGTAGGACCCTTAGACAGGGGGACCCAGTACTTC
CASSVGPLDRGTQYF
>TRBV27|-|-|TRBJ2-5
TGTGCCAGCAGTTTATCTCGGCCACAAGAGACCCAGTACTTC
CASSLSRPQETQYF
>TRBV28|-|-|TRBJ2-1
TGTGCCAGCAACCTACCAGGGGGGAATGAGCAGTTCTTC
CASNLPGGNEQFF
>TRBV11-1|-|-|TRBJ1-1
TGTGCCAGCAGCTTACGGGAGCAGGGAATGAACACTGAAGCTTTCTTT
CASSLREQGMNTEAFF
>TRBV10-2|-|TRBD2|TRBJ2-4
TGCGCCACCCTGGCTAGCGGGGGCCCCCCAGCCAAAAACATTCAGTACTTC
CATLASGGPPAKNIQYF
>TRBV5-1|few|TRBD1|TRBJ1-5
TGCGCCAGCAGCGCGACCGGGACAGGGGGCGGTCAGCCCCAGCATTTT
CASSATGTGGGQPQHF
>TRBV19|-|TRBD2|TRBJ2-1
TGTGCCAGTAGTATACGAACTAGCGGGGGATTGGGTTACAATGAGCAGTTCTTC
CASSIRTSGGLGYNEQFF
>TRBV7-9|-|-|TRBJ2-3
TGTGCCAGCAGCTTAGCGGGGTTAAGCACAGATACGCAGTATTTT
CASSLAGLSTDTQYF
>TRBV7-9|-|-|TRBJ1-4
TGTGCCAGCAGCGGTGGTTTTGGTGGGACAACTAATGAAAAACTGTTTTTT
CASSGGFGGTTNEKLFF